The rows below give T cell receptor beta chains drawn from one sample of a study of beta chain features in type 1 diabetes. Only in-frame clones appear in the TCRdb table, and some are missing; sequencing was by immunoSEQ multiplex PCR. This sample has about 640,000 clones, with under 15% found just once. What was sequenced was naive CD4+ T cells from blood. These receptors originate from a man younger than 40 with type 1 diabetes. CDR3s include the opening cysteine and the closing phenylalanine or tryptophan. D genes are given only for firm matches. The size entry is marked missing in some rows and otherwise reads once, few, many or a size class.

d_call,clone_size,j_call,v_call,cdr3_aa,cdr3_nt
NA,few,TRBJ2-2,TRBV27,CASSGEEIEPGELFF,TGTGCCAGCAGTGGTGAGGAGATTGAACCCGGGGAGCTGTTTTTT
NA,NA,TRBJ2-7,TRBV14,CASSQEFEQYF,TGTGCCAGCAGCCAAGAATTCGAGCAGTACTTC
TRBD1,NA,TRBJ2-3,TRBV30,CAWSVNRQGVEYF,TGTGCCTGGAGTGTAAACAGGCAGGGGGTTGAATATTTT
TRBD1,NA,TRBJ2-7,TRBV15,CATSRGRQGPYEQYF,TGTGCCACCAGCAGAGGACGACAGGGACCCTACGAGCAGTACTTC
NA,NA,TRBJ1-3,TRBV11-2,CASSPVWRGNSGNTIYF,TGTGCCAGCAGCCCCGTCTGGCGGGGGAACTCTGGAAACACCATATATTTT
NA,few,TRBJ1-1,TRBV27,CASSSTTGAYTEAFF,TGTGCCAGCAGTTCAACCACGGGGGCGTACACTGAAGCTTTCTTT
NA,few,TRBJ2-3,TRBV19,CASSIGLAGGQKPDTQYF,TGTGCCAGTAGTATAGGCTTGGCCGGAGGACAAAAACCAGATACGCAGTATTTT
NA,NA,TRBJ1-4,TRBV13,CASSRSSGRRSGTNEKLFF,TGTGCCAGCAGCCGCAGTTCAGGGCGAAGGAGTGGGACAAATGAAAAACTGTTTTTT
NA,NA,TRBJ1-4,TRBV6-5,CASSYEGPRANEKLFF,TGTGCCAGCAGTTACGAGGGGCCAAGGGCTAATGAAAAACTGTTTTTT
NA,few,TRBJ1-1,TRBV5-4,CASSPRPSYTEAFF,TGTGCCAGCAGTCCTCGACCGAGCTACACTGAAGCTTTCTTT
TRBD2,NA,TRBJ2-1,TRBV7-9,CASSLGLADNNEQFF,TGTGCCAGCAGTTTGGGACTAGCGGACAACAATGAGCAGTTCTTC
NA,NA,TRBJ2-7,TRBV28,CASTPGAYEQYF,TGTGCCAGCACTCCTGGGGCCTACGAGCAGTACTTC
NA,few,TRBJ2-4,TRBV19,CASSIGQGVHIQYF,TGTGCCAGTAGTATAGGGCAGGGAGTGCACATTCAGTACTTC
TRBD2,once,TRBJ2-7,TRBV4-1,CASSQDLRTSGDYEQYF,TGCGCCAGCAGCCAAGATCTTCGGACTAGCGGGGACTACGAGCAGTACTTC
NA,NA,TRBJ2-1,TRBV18,CASSRPYNEQFF,TGTGCCAGCTCACGGCCTTACAATGAGCAGTTCTTC
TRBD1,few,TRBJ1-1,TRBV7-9,CASSSYRGTEAFF,TGTGCCAGCAGCTCCTACAGGGGTACTGAAGCTTTCTTT
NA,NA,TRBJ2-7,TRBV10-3,CAIRPQRGYEQYF,TGTGCCATCAGACCTCAGAGGGGATACGAGCAGTACTTC
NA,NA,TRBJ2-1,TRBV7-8,CASSLIDASSNEQFF,TGTGCCAGCAGCCTAATTGATGCTAGTAGCAATGAGCAGTTCTTC
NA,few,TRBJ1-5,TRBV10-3,CAIKEATNQPQHF,TGTGCCATCAAGGAGGCGACCAATCAGCCCCAGCATTTT
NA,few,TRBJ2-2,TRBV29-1,CSAMGGLNTGELFF,TGCAGCGCCATGGGGGGTCTAAACACCGGGGAGCTGTTTTTT
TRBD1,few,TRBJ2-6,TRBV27,CASSSRTGGTSGANVLTF,TGTGCCAGCAGTTCGAGGACAGGGGGCACTTCTGGGGCCAACGTCCTGACTTTC
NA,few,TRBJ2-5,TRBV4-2,CASSQYGGGVQETQYF,TGTGCCAGCAGCCAATATGGAGGAGGGGTACAAGAGACCCAGTACTTC
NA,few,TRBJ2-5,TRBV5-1,CASSQDSSGETQYF,TGCGCCAGCAGCCAGGACAGCTCTGGGGAGACCCAGTACTTC
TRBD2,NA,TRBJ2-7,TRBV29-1,CSVAERGNEQYF,TGCAGCGTTGCCGAGCGGGGGAACGAGCAGTACTTC
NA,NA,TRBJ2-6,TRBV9,CASSAGRFLTPDSGANVLTF,TGTGCCAGCAGCGCCGGACGGTTCCTCACTCCAGACTCTGGGGCCAACGTCCTGACTTTC
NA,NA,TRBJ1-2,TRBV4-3,CASSQEGILKGYTF,TGCGCCAGCAGCCAAGAAGGGATCCTTAAAGGCTACACCTTC
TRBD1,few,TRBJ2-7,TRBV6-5,CASRAYRGLYEQYF,TGTGCCAGCAGAGCTTACAGGGGTCTCTACGAGCAGTACTTC
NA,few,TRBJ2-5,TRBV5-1,CASSLAVGAGTQYF,TGCGCCAGCAGCTTGGCCGTTGGGGCAGGGACCCAGTACTTC
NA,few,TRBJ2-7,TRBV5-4,CASSLDIGSEHEQYF,TGTGCCAGCAGCCTGGATATAGGTTCTGAGCACGAGCAGTACTTC
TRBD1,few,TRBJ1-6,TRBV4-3,CASSPRATGGTYNSPLHF,TGCGCCAGCAGCCCCCGGGCGACAGGGGGGACCTATAATTCACCCCTCCACTTT
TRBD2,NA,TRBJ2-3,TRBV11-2,CASSPGTSGFTDTQYF,TGTGCCAGCAGCCCTGGGACTAGCGGGTTCACAGATACGCAGTATTTT
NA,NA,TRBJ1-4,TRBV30,CAWGNDGGLEEKLFF,TGTGCCTGGGGCAATGATGGGGGGCTAGAGGAAAAACTGTTTTTT
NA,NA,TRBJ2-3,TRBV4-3,CASSQEGPGAALGHTQYF,TGCGCCAGCAGCCAAGAAGGGCCGGGGGCCGCATTGGGACATACGCAGTATTTT
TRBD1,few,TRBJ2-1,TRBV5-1,CASSLAPTGAGNEQFF,TGCGCCAGCAGCTTGGCCCCGACAGGGGCAGGGAATGAGCAGTTCTTC
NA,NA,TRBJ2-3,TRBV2,CASSPRPYTDTQYF,TGTGCCAGCAGCCCCCGACCGTACACAGATACGCAGTATTTT
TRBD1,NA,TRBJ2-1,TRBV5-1,CASSLAGGSGYNEQFF,TGCGCCAGCAGCTTGGCAGGGGGCTCAGGATACAATGAGCAGTTCTTC
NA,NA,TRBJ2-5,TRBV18,CASSPGDSTPETQYF,TGTGCCAGCTCACCAGGAGACAGCACGCCGGAGACCCAGTACTTC
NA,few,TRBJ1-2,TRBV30,CACGADYGYTF,TGTGCCTGTGGGGCAGACTATGGCTACACCTTC
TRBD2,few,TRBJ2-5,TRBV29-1,CSVDREGPAQYF,TGCAGCGTGGATCGGGAGGGACCCGCCCAGTACTTC
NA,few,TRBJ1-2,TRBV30,CAWSRDRGYTF,TGTGCCTGGAGCCGGGACCGAGGCTACACCTTC
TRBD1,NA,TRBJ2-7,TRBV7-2,CASSLSLQGSSYEQYF,TGTGCCAGCAGCTTAAGCTTACAGGGGAGTTCCTACGAGCAGTACTTC
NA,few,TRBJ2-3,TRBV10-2,CASSLDADTQYF,TGCGCCAGCAGTTTGGACGCAGATACGCAGTATTTT
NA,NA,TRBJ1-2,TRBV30,CAWSPGPRVYGYTF,TGTGCCTGGAGTCCAGGACCCAGGGTGTATGGCTACACCTTC
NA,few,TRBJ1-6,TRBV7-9,CASSRWGGPLHF,TGTGCCAGCAGCCGCTGGGGGGGACCCCTCCACTTT